A single sample gave rise to the 20 T cell receptor beta chains below, sequenced in a study of T cell clonotyping in hematopoietic cell transplantation. The repertoire was sequenced with immunoSEQ multiplex PCR; TCRdb's copy has only in-frame clones and lacks some. This sample has 9,500 to 13,000 clones, with roughly 89% found just once. The sequencing used PBMCs, collected 100 days after allogeneic stem cell transplant. The source is an older female patient who had an allogeneic stem cell transplant from an unrelated donor, so the T cells may come from the graft donor. Some clones in this sample may be carry-over from other donors' samples.

For the CDR3, the DNA is TGTGCCAGCAGCTTAGGACAAAACGAGCAGTACTTC. Protein product: CASSLGQNEQYF. The V and J genes are TRBV7-6 and TRBJ2-7; D is undetermined. The CDR3 has 12 amino acids. V lost 1 base, J lost 5 bases, and 6 bases lay in between. CDR1 and CDR2 from the germline V gene are SGHVS and FNYEAQ.

In nucleotides, the CDR3 is TGTGCCAGCAGCCTCCTTTGGGGGAGCGAGCAGTACTTC. This gives the protein CASSLLWGSEQYF. The chain joins TRBV14 to TRBJ2-7; D is tentatively TRBD1 or TRBD2 (5 bases each). From germline, CDR1 is SGHDN and CDR2 FVKESK. Deletions cut 4 bases from V and 6 bases from J, with 13 bases between. The CDR3 is 13 amino acids.

The chain combines TRBV11-2 with TRBJ2-3; TRBD2 aligns across 7 bases. The ends lost 1 base at V and 5 bases at J; junction bases unmatched: 6. Germline assignment: CDR1 SGHAT and CDR2 FQNNGV. This CDR3 spans 15 amino acids. The CDR3 sequence is CASSLGGRAIDTQYF. As DNA, the CDR3 is TGTGCCAGCAGCTTAGGGGGGAGGGCCATAGATACGCAGTATTTT.

The V gene is TRBV5-1, the J gene TRBJ1-4, with 7 bases matching TRBD1. Germline trimming cut 2 bases from V and 4 bases from J; bases unmatched to any gene: 5. The CDR3 has 15 residues. CDR1 and CDR2 from the germline V gene are SGHRS and YFSETQ. CDR3 amino acids: CASSFQGQSNEKLFF. The CDR3 DNA follows: TGCGCCAGCAGCTTTCAGGGACAGAGTAATGAAAAACTGTTTTTT.

This chain joins TRBV6-1 and TRBJ1-5; TRBD1 might be the D (6 bases). Germline V lookup: CDR1 MNHNS, CDR2 SASEGT. Between the trimmed V and J ends, which lost 10 bases and 3 bases, there was a span of 19 bases. The CDR3 sequence is 15 residues long. CDR3 residues: CATLGHRDYNQPQHF. For the CDR3, the DNA is TGTGCCACCCTTGGTCACAGGGATTACAATCAGCCCCAGCATTTT.

The rearrangement links TRBV9 to TRBJ1-2; tentatively, D is TRBD1 (5 bases). The CDR3 runs 16 residues. The ends were cut back, 0 bases at V and 4 bases at J, with 16 bases in the middle. The germline gives CDR1 SGDLS, CDR2 YYNGEE. The CDR3 DNA sequence: TGTGCCAGCAGCGTAGGCTCTGACGGGGACGCCTATGGCTACACCTTC. Protein sequence: CASSVGSDGDAYGYTF.

This chain joins TRBV5-6 and TRBJ2-3; D is undetermined. With 3 bases removed from V and 2 bases from J, the gap between germline ends came to 13 bases. Germline CDR1 is SGHDT and CDR2 is YYEEEE. The CDR3 loop spans 15 amino acids. This CDR3 is CASSSSEEHTDTQYF. The CDR3 nucleotides read TGTGCCAGCAGCTCCTCTGAGGAACACACAGATACGCAGTATTTT.

This chain uses TRBV6-5 with TRBJ1-2, with 7 bases identical to TRBD1. The CDR3 runs 15 residues. J gave up 8 bases and V 1 base, and 10 bases lay outside the gene matches. CDR1 is MNHEY and CDR2 is SVGAGI in the germline V gene. The CDR3 loop reads CASSYYTTGSGGYTF. DNA for the CDR3: TGTGCCAGCAGTTACTATACGACAGGGTCGGGAGGCTACACCTTC.

This sequence joins TRBV7-3 and TRBJ2-1; D gene uncertain. This CDR3 spans 13 amino acids. Trimming took 2 bases from V and 6 from J, leaving 8 bases between them. Germline CDR1 and CDR2: SGHTA and FQGTGA. The CDR3 is CASSLGGSNEQFF. CDR3 nucleotide sequence: TGTGCCAGCAGCTTAGGTGGCAGCAATGAGCAGTTCTTC.

This clone was seen a handful of times. The chain links TRBV2 to TRBJ2-7; TRBD2 might be the D (6 bases). From germline, CDR1 is SNHLY and CDR2 FYNNEI. The CDR3 is 14 residues long. V gave up 8 bases and J gave up 1 base, with 15 bases separating them. The CDR3 coding sequence is TGTGCCAGCTCCGGGGGACCGTCTTCCTACGAGCAGTACTTC. It encodes CASSGGPSSYEQYF.

The chain's CDR3 is CASGPGVNTIYF. Written as DNA, the CDR3 is TGTGCCAGTGGTCCGGGGGTAAACACCATATATTTT. The rearrangement joins TRBV19 to TRBJ1-3; D is possibly TRBD1 (5 bases). The V and J ends lost 8 bases and 6 bases respectively, with 11 bases between them. The CDR3 contains 12 residues. Germline V lookup: CDR1 LNHDA, CDR2 SQIVND (reference sequence).

The gene calls are TRBV14 and TRBJ1-1; D is uncertain. The CDR3 covers 16 residues. Trimming pared 4 bases from V and 3 bases from J, leaving 18 bases between. CDR1 is SGHDN and CDR2 is FVKESK in the germline V gene. The CDR3 DNA reads as TGTGCCAGCAGCCGGAAGAGGGTATCTGGGGACACTGAAGCTTTCTTT. Its translation is CASSRKRVSGDTEAFF.

The gene calls are TRBV5-4 and TRBJ2-7; 10 bases line up with TRBD1. Germline CDR1 reads SGHNT; CDR2 reads YYREEE (reference sequence). The CDR3 has 14 residues. The V segment lost 4 bases and the J segment 7 bases; nucleotides outside the gene matches: 8. CDR3 sequence reads: CASSPGTGEYEQYV. CDR3 coding DNA: TGTGCCAGCAGCCCTGGGACAGGGGAGTATGAGCAGTACGTC.

The chain has TRBV5-6 and TRBJ1-2; perhaps TRBD1 as D (6 bases). CDR3 length: 15 residues. V was clipped by 1 base and J by 4 bases, with 14 bases between them. Germline V gene sequence: CDR1 SGHDT, CDR2 YYEEEE. CDR3 coding DNA: TGTGCCAGCAGCTTGCTTGACAGGAATCTCTATGGCTACACCTTC. This codes for CASSLLDRNLYGYTF.

This clone appeared a few times. The chain recombines TRBV6-5 with TRBJ1-2; TRBD1 matches at 8 bases. Trimming removed 2 bases from V and 6 bases from J; junction bases left unmatched: 11. Germline V CDR1 and CDR2: MNHEY, SVGAGI. This CDR3 has 16 amino acids. The CDR3 is CASSYDRGLRGDGYTF. CDR3 bases: TGTGCCAGCAGTTACGACAGGGGCCTTAGGGGGGATGGCTACACCTTC.

The chain carries TRBV6-1 and TRBJ2-5; TRBD2 matches at 11 bases. CDR3 length equals 15 residues. Germline CDR1 and CDR2: MNHNS and SASEGT. With V trimmed by 6 bases and J by 1 base, 4 bases remained unmatched. CDR3 bases: TGTGCCAGCAGCCTGACTAGCGGGGCCCAAGAGACCCAGTACTTC. This sequence encodes CASSLTSGAQETQYF.

The rearrangement joins TRBV14 to TRBJ2-5; no definite D call. This CDR3 is built from 11 residues. The germline gives CDR1 SGHDN, CDR2 FVKESK. Trimming shortened V by 0 bases and J by 6 bases, and 2 bases separated the two germline ends. Here the CDR3 DNA reads TGTGCCAGCAGCCAAGACCAGACCCAGTACTTC. Translation: CASSQDQTQYF.

The chain uses TRBV29-1 and TRBJ2-1; 7 bases match TRBD2. There are 15 residues in the CDR3. CDR1 is SQVTM, CDR2 ANQGSEA, per germline. V dropped 0 bases and J dropped 7; count of bases not matched to a gene: 9. The CDR3 DNA reads as TGCAGCGTTGAAGAGGGGCGGACTAGTATGAATGAGCAGTTCTTC. It yields the protein CSVEEGRTSMNEQFF.

The chain carries TRBV7-2 and TRBJ1-1; no reliable D call. The V end was cut by 1 base, the J end by 4 bases, with 13 bases between. Germline lookup yields CDR1 SGHTA and CDR2 FQGNSA. The CDR3 has 15 amino acids. CDR3 DNA: TGTGCCAGCAGCTTAGAGGGCGACTGGGGCACTGAAGCTTTCTTT. It specifies CASSLEGDWGTEAFF.

The V call is TRBV28, the J call TRBJ1-4; D is perhaps TRBD1 (6 bases). Germline V gene lookup returns CDR1 MDHEN and CDR2 SYDVKM. The CDR3 has 17 amino acids. V shed 1 base and J shed 7 bases, with 19 bases lying between them. CDR3 amino acids: CASSLLGGATPIEKLFF. Here the CDR3 DNA reads TGTGCCAGCAGTTTATTGGGGGGCGCGACCCCCATTGAAAAACTGTTTTTT.